Shown below are 10 T cell receptor beta chains from a single sample sequenced in a study of T cells after yellow fever vaccination. TCRdb re-derived calls from the 5' RACE reads in MiXCR, one entry per CDR3 protein. The table lists hundreds of thousands of distinct CDR3 sequences, around 12% of them singletons. The source material was PBMCs, sampled on the day of the yellow fever booster vaccination. These receptors were collected from a man aged 30 to 39 who received the YFV17D yellow fever vaccine.

The count of this clonotype is one. A much larger clone differs by one base, so this may be a read error. V gene TRBV7-8 combines with J gene TRBJ2-4; 8 nucleotides line up with TRBD2. This CDR3 contains 16 residues. The germline V gene encodes CDR1 SGHVS and CDR2 FQNEAQ. Losses at the gene ends were 2 bases for V and 8 bases for J; bases not matched to a gene: 11. The CDR3 DNA is TGTGCCAGCAGCTTAACTAGCGGTCCCGGCGGGGACATTCAGTACTTC. It encodes CASSLTSGPGGDIQYF.

This sequence joins TRBV2 and TRBJ2-7, with 7 bases that match TRBD2. V shed 8 bases, J shed 5 bases, and the junction held 9 bases outside the gene matches. Germline CDR1 SNHLY, CDR2 FYNNEI. The CDR3 is 13 residues long. The CDR3 sequence: CASWEGGRNEQYF. The CDR3 DNA reads TGTGCCAGCTGGGAGGGAGGAAGGAACGAGCAGTACTTC.

The chain uses TRBV7-6 and TRBJ2-5, with TRBD2 matching 8 bases. Germline assignment: CDR1 SGHVS and CDR2 FNYEAQ. V lost 7 bases, J lost 4 bases, and 11 bases stayed unmatched. The CDR3 loop spans 15 amino acids. CDR3: CASTNGGRRGETQYF. CDR3 DNA: TGTGCCAGCACCAATGGCGGGAGGCGAGGAGAGACCCAGTACTTC.

This clonotype was found a few times. This chain links TRBV7-9 with TRBJ1-1; TRBD1 is a possible D gene (6 bases). With 5 bases removed from V and 6 bases from J, the gap between germline ends came to 10 bases. The germline V gene encodes CDR1 SEHNR and CDR2 FQNEAQ (reference sequence). The CDR3 spans 12 residues. The CDR3 DNA follows: TGTGCCAGCAGCCGACAGGTTCCTGAAGCTTTCTTT. Translation: CASSRQVPEAFF.

This clonotype occurred many times. V usage is TRBV9 and J usage is TRBJ2-4, with D maybe TRBD2 (5 bases). Germline values: CDR1 SGDLS, CDR2 YYNGEE. This CDR3 has 13 amino acids. V lost 4 bases, J lost 4 bases, and 9 bases lay in between. The CDR3 here is CASSPRGKNIQYF. CDR3 bases: TGTGCCAGCAGCCCCCGGGGTAAAAACATTCAGTACTTC.

This clonotype was recorded once. The chain uses TRBV29-1 and TRBJ2-5, with D possibly being TRBD2 (6 bases). V gave up 6 bases and J gave up 8 bases, with 16 bases separating them. The germline V gene has CDR1 SQVTM and CDR2 ANQGSEA. CDR3 length: 12 amino acids. The CDR3 loop reads CSVAWDGRTQYF. Here the CDR3 DNA reads TGCAGCGTAGCGTGGGACGGGAGAACCCAGTACTTC.

CDR3 nucleotide sequence: TGTGCCAGCAGCTTAAAACCACGATTTAAGTATTTT. Translating it yields CASSLKPRFKYF. The chain recombines TRBV7-2 with TRBJ2-3; D is unresolved. This CDR3 contains 12 residues. CDR1 is SGHTA, CDR2 FQGNSA, per germline. V was trimmed by 2 bases and J by 13 bases, leaving 13 bases between them.

This clonotype was observed a handful of times. V is TRBV4-2 and J is TRBJ2-5; D is perhaps TRBD2 (5 bases). Germline V gene data show CDR1 as LGHNA and CDR2 as YNFKEQ. This CDR3 is built from 15 residues. With 4 bases removed from V and 5 bases from J, the gap between germline ends came to 17 bases. CDR3 loop: CASSPARTGLETQYF. The CDR3 DNA reads TGTGCCAGCAGCCCGGCCCGCACGGGGTTGGAGACCCAGTACTTC.

This clonotype has ten or more counts. Here the CDR3 reads CASSLVSGRHGELFF. The DNA of the CDR3 is TGTGCCAGCAGCTTAGTTAGCGGGAGGCACGGGGAGCTGTTTTTT. The rearrangement uses TRBV7-2 and TRBJ2-2; TRBD2 agrees at 10 bases. Trimming removed 1 base from V and 7 bases from J; junction bases left unmatched: 3. The CDR3 spans 15 residues. Germline V gives CDR1 SGHTA, CDR2 FQGNSA.

A few counts support this clonotype. V usage is TRBV7-8 and J usage is TRBJ2-7; D possibly uses TRBD1 or TRBD2 (6 bases each). The CDR3 has 15 residues. V lost 6 bases to trimming and J lost 6 bases, with 21 bases between them. The germline gives CDR1 SGHVS, CDR2 FQNEAQ. This CDR3 is CASSWRDTGRGEQYF. CDR3 coding DNA: TGTGCCAGCAGTTGGCGGGACACCGGAAGGGGCGAGCAGTACTTC. Full variable domain (rest looked up from reference TRBV7-8 and TRBJ2-7): GAGVSQSPRYKVAKRGQDVALRCDPISGHVSLFWYQQALGQGPEFLTYFQNEAQLDKSGLPSDRFFAERPEGSVSTLKIQRTQQEDSAVYLCASSWRDTGRGEQYFGPGTRLTVT.